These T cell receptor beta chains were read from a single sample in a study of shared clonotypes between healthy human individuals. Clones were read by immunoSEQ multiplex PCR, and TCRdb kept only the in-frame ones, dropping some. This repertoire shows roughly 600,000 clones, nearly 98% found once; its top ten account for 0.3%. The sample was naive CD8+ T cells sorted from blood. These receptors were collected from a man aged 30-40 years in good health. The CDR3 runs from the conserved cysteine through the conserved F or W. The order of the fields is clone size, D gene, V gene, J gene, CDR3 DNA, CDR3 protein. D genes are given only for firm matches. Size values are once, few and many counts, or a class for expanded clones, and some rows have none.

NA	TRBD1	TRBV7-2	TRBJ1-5	TGTGCCAGCAGCTCGACAGGGGATCCCAGTCAGCCCCAGCATTTT	CASSSTGDPSQPQHF
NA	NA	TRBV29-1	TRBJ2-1	TGCAGCGTTGGCCGGGAGCCTAACAATGAGCAGTTCTTC	CSVGREPNNEQFF
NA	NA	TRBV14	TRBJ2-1	TGTGCCAGCAGCCAGGGGGACTTGCGGGATGAGCAGTTCTTC	CASSQGDLRDEQFF
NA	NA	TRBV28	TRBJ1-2	TGTGCCAGCAGTTTCCGGGGGGCCTATGGCTACACCTTC	CASSFRGAYGYTF
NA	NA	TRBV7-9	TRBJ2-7	TGTGCCAGCAGCTTAGTGGGTTGGGGCAGAGCAAACGAGCAGTACTTC	CASSLVGWGRANEQYF
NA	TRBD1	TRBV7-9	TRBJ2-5	TGTGCCAGCAGCTTAGTAACAGGGGGCCGTCGAGAGACCCAGTACTTC	CASSLVTGGRRETQYF
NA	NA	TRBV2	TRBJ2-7	TGTGCCAGCAAAGCCTACGAGCAGTACTTC	CASKAYEQYF
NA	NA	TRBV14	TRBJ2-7	TGTGCCAGCAGCCCCCTACTTGGCGAGCAGTACTTC	CASSPLLGEQYF
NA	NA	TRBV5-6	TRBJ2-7	TGTGCCAGCAGCTCCAGGGGCCGCTCCTACGAGCAGTACTTC	CASSSRGRSYEQYF
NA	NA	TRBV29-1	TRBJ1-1	TGCAGCGTTGCCCTCGATAACACTGAAGCTTTCTTT	CSVALDNTEAFF
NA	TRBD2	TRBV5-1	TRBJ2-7	TGCGCCAGCAGGTTTGGTAGCGGGAGTTTCGAGCAGTACTTC	CASRFGSGSFEQYF
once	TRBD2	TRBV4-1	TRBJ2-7	TGCGCCAGCAGCCAAGTCTGGGGGGGAACCTACGAGCAGTACTTC	CASSQVWGGTYEQYF
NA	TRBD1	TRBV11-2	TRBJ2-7	TGTGCCAGCACCCACCCACAGGGGATAGTTAACGAGCAGTACTTC	CASTHPQGIVNEQYF
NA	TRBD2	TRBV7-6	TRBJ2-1	TGTGCCAGCAGCTTGGAGAGCGGGATAGGCAATGAGCAGTTCTTC	CASSLESGIGNEQFF
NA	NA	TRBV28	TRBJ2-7	TGTGCCAGCAGACCAGGACAGTCCTACGAGCAGTACTTC	CASRPGQSYEQYF
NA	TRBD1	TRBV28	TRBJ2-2	TGTGCCAGCAGTATCGGACAGGGTCAGGGTACCGGGGAGCTGTTTTTT	CASSIGQGQGTGELFF
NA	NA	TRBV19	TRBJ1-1	TGTGCCAGTAGTATCGATTCTGAAGCTTTCTTT	CASSIDSEAFF
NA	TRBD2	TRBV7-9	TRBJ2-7	TGTGCCAGCACCACTAGCGGGAGGGACGAGCAGTACTTC	CASTTSGRDEQYF
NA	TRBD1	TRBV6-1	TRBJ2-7	TGTGCCAGCAGTGAAGGGTTGAGGTTAGGGGGCTTCGACGAGCAGTACTTC	CASSEGLRLGGFDEQYF
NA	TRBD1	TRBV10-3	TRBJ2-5	TGTGCCATCGCAGGGGGCGAGGAGACCCAGTACTTC	CAIAGGEETQYF
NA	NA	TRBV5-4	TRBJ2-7	TGTGCCAGCAGCTGGGAGTTCGGCTACGAGCAGTACTTC	CASSWEFGYEQYF
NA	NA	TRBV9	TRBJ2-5	TGTGCCAGCAGCGTAGATCAAGAGACCCAGTACTTC	CASSVDQETQYF